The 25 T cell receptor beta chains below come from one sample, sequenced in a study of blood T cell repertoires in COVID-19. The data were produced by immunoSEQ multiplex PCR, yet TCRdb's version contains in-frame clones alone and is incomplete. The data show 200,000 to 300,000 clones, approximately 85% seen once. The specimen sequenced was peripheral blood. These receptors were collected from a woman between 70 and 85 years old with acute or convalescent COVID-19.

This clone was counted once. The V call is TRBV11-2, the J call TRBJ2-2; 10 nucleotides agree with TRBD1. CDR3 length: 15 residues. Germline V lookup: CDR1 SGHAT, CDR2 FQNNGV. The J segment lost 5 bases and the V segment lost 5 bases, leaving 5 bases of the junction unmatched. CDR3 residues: CASSPWTGGTGELFF. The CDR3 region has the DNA TGTGCCAGCAGCCCATGGACAGGGGGGACCGGGGAGCTGTTTTTT.

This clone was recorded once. The CDR3 DNA reads TGTGCCAGCTCGCGACCGACAGGTTCAGGACTTCCCGGTGAAGCTTTCTTT. Its protein is CASSRPTGSGLPGEAFF. The J gene is TRBJ1-1, the V gene TRBV18; tentatively, D is TRBD1 (6 bases). V lost 6 bases to trimming and J lost 7 bases, with 27 bases between them. Germline loops: CDR1 KGHSH, CDR2 LQKENI. The CDR3 spans 17 residues. Full variable domain (missing parts from reference TRBV18 and TRBJ1-1): NAGVMQNPRHLVRRRGQEARLRCSPMKGHSHVYWYRQLPEEGLKFMVYLQKENIIDESGMPKERFSAEFPKEGPSILRIQQVVRGDSAAYFCASSRPTGSGLPGEAFFGQGTRLTVV.

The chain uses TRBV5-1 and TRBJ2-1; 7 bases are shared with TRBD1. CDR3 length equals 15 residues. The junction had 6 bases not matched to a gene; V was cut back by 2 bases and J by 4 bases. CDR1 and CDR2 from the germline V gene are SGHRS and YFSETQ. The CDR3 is CASSLRDSIYNEQFF. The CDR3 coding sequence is TGCGCCAGCAGCTTAAGGGACAGTATATACAATGAGCAGTTCTTC.

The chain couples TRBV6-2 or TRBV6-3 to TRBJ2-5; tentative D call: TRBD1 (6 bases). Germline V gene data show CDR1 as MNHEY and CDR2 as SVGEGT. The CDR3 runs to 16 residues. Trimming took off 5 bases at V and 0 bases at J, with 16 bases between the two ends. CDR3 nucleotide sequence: TGTGCCAGCAGTGACGAGGACAGTAGGTACCAAGAGACCCAGTACTTC. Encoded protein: CASSDEDSRYQETQYF.

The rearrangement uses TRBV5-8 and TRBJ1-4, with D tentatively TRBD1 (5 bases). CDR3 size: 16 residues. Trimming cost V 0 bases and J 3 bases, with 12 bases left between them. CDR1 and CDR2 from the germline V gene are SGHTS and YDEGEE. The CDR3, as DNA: TGTGCCAGCAGCTTGGGTCAGGGTGGATCTAATGAAAAACTGTTTTTT. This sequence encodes CASSLGQGGSNEKLFF.

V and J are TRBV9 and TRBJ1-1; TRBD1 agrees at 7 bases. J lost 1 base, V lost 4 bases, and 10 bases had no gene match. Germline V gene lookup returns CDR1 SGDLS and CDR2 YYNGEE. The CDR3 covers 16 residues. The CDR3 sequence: CASSPRQGSPNTEAFF. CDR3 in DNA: TGTGCCAGCAGCCCTCGACAGGGTAGTCCGAACACTGAAGCTTTCTTT.

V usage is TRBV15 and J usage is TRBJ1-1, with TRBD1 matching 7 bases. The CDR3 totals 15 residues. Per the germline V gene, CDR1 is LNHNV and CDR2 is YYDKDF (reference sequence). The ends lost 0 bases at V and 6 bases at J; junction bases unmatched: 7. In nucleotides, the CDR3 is TGTGCCACCAGCAGAGATAATTGGGACAGCTCTGAAGCTTTCTTT. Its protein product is CATSRDNWDSSEAFF.

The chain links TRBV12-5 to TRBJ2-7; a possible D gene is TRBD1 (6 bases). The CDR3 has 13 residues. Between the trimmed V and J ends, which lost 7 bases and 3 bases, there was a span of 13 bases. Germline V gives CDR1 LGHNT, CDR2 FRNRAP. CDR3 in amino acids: CASAVDRLYEQYF. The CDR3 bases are TGTGCTAGTGCCGTTGACAGGCTCTACGAGCAGTACTTC. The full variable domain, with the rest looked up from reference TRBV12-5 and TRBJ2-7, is DARVTQTPRHKVTEMGQEVTMRCQPILGHNTVFWYRQTMMQGLELLAYFRNRAPLDDSGMPKDRFSAEMPDATLATLKIQPSEPRDSAVYFCASAVDRLYEQYFGPGTRLTVT.

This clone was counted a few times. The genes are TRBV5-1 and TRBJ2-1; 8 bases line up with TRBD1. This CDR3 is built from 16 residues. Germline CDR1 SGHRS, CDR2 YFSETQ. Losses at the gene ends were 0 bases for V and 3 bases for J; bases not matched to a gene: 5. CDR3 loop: CASSLVEDRGYNEQFF. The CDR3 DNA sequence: TGCGCCAGCAGCTTGGTAGAAGACAGGGGCTACAATGAGCAGTTCTTC.

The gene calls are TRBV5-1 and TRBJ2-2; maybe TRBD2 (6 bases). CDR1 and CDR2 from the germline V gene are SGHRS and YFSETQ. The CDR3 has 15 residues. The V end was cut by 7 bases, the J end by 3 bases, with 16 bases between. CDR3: CASSTRSFDTGELFF. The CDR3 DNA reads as TGCGCCAGCTCGACTAGGTCCTTCGACACCGGGGAGCTGTTTTTT.

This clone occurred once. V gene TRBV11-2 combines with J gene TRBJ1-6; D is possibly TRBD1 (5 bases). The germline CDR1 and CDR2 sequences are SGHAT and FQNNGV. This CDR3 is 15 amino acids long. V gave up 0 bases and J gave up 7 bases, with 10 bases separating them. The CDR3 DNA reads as TGTGCCAGCAGCTTAGAGGGGGGAACGAATTCACCCCTCCACTTT. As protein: CASSLEGGTNSPLHF.

The CDR3, as DNA: TGTGCCAGCAGCCAAGACAAACAGGGGAGGAATGGCTACACCTTC. Amino acid sequence: CASSQDKQGRNGYTF. This chain links TRBV4-2 with TRBJ1-2; TRBD1 matches at 7 bases. With 0 bases clipped from V and 6 bases from J, the junction kept 7 bases outside the gene matches. Per germline, CDR1 LGHNA and CDR2 YNFKEQ. CDR3 length equals 15 residues.

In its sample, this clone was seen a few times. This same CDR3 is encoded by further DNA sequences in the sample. The CDR3 protein is CASSLGTSGARTDTQYF. The CDR3 bases are TGCGCCAGCAGCTTGGGTACTAGCGGGGCGCGCACAGATACGCAGTATTTT. The chain couples TRBV5-1 to TRBJ2-3; 10 positions match TRBD2. Trimming took 0 bases from V and 1 from J; bases not matched to a gene: 5. CDR3 length: 17 residues. Germline V gene data show CDR1 as SGHRS and CDR2 as YFSETQ. Filled out from reference TRBV5-1 and TRBJ2-3, the complete variable domain reads KAGVTQTPRYLIKTRGQQVTLSCSPISGHRSVSWYQQTPGQGLQFLFEYFSETQRNKGNFPGRFSGRQFSNSRSEMNVSTLELGDSALYLCASSLGTSGARTDTQYFGPGTRLTVL.

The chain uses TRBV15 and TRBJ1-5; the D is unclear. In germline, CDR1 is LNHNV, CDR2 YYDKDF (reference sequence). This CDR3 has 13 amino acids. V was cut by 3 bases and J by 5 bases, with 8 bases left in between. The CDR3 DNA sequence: TGTGCCACCAGCAGGGACTGGGATCAGCCCCAGCATTTT. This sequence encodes CATSRDWDQPQHF. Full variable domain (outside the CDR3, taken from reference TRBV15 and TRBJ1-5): DAMVIQNPRYQVTQFGKPVTLSCSQTLNHNVMYWYQQKSSQAPKLLFHYYDKDFNNEADTPDNFQSRRPNTSFCFLDIRSPGLGDTAMYLCATSRDWDQPQHFGDGTRLSIL.

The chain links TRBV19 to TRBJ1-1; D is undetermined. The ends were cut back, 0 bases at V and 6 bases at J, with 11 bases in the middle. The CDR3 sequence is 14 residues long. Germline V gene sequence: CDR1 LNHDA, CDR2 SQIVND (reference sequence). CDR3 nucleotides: TGTGCCAGTAGTATAGAATCGTCCCTAGCTGAAGCTTTCTTT. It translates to CASSIESSLAEAFF.

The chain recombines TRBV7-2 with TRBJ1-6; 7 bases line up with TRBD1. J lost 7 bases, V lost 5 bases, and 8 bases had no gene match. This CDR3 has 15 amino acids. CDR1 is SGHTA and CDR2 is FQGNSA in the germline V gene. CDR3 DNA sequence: TGTGCCAGCAGCAAGCCGACAGGGATGAATTCACCCCTCCACTTT. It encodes CASSKPTGMNSPLHF. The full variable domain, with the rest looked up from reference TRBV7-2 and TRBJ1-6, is GAGVSQSPSNKVTEKGKDVELRCDPISGHTALYWYRQSLGQGLEFLIYFQGNSAPDKSGLPSDRFSAERTGGSVSTLTIQRTQQEDSAVYLCASSKPTGMNSPLHFGNGTRLTVT.

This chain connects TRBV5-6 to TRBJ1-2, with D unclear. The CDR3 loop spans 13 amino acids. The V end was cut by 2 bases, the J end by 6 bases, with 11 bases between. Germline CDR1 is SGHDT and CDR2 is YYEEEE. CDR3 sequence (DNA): TGTGCCAGCAGCTTCGGCAGGATGGATGGCTACACCTTC. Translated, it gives CASSFGRMDGYTF.

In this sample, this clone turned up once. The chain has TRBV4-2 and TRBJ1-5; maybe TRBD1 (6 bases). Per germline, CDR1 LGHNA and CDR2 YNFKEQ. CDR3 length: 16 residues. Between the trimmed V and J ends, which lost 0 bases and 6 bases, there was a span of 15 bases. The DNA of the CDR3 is TGTGCCAGCAGCCAAGATGGCAGGGGTTGGACTCAGCCCCAGCATTTT. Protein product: CASSQDGRGWTQPQHF.

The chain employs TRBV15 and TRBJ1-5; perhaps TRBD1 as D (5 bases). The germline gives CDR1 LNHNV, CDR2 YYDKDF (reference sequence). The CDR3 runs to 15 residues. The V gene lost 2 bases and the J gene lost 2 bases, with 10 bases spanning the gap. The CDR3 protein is CATSRILGGNQPQHF. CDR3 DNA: TGTGCCACCAGCAGAATCCTAGGGGGCAATCAGCCCCAGCATTTT.

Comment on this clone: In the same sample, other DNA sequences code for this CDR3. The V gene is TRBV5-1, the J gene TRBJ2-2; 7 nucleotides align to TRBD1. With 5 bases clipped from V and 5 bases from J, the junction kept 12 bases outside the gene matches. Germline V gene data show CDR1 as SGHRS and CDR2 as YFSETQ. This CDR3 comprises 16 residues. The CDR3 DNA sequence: TGCGCCAGCAGTTCAGGGGGTCGGCTGGGGACCGGGGAGCTGTTTTTT. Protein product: CASSSGGRLGTGELFF.

This CDR3 reads CASSSRGTSGRNEQFF. The CDR3, as DNA: TGTGCCAGCAGCTCGCGAGGGACTAGCGGGCGGAATGAGCAGTTCTTC. The rearrangement links TRBV5-6 to TRBJ2-1; 12 nucleotides line up with TRBD2. V was clipped by 3 bases and J by 7 bases; unmatched bases: 8. Germline V CDR1 and CDR2: SGHDT, YYEEEE. The CDR3 has 16 residues.

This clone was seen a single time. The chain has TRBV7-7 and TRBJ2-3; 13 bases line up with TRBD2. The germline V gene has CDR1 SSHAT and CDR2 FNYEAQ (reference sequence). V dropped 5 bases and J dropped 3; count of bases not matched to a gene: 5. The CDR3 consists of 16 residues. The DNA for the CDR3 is TGTGCCAGCAGCGAACTAGCGGGGGGGGTTACAGATACGCAGTATTTT. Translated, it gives CASSELAGGVTDTQYF.

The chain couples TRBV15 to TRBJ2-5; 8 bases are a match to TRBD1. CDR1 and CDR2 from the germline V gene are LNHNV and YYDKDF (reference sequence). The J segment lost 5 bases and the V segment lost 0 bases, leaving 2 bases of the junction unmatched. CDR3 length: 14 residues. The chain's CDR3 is CATSRDRGRETQYF. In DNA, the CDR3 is TGTGCCACCAGCAGAGACAGGGGGCGTGAGACCCAGTACTTC.

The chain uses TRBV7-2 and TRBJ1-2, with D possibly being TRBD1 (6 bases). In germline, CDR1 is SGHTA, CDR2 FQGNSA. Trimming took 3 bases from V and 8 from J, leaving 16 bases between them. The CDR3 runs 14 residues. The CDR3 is CASSFTGPQGGYTF. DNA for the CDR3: TGTGCCAGCAGCTTTACAGGGCCCCAGGGGGGCTACACCTTC.

This CDR3 reads CASSELAGGYEQYF. In nucleotides, the CDR3 is TGTGCCAGCAGTGAGCTAGCGGGGGGATACGAGCAGTACTTC. This chain uses TRBV6-4 with TRBJ2-7, with 11 bases lining up with TRBD2. Germline loops: CDR1 MRHNA, CDR2 SNTAGT. V shed 3 bases, J shed 4 bases, and the junction held 2 bases outside the gene matches. CDR3 length equals 14 residues.